The 28 T cell receptor beta chains below were found in one sample sequenced in a study of Graves' ophthalmopathy and Graves' hyperthyroidism. RNA transcripts yielded amplified TCR beta CDR3 regions. HTBI-primed RT-PCR formed the first round, and a multiplex PCR formed the second. Via MiXCR, TCRdb re-called the multiplex PCR reads, giving one row per CDR3 protein. In the table there are over a million distinct CDR3 sequences, roughly two fifths of which are singletons. Material for sequencing was peripheral blood or thyroid tissue (not recorded which). The receptor set was obtained from an adult man with Graves' hyperthyroidism.

The table lists this clonotype with many counts. The gene calls are TRBV9 and TRBJ1-6; unclear D gene. V was cut by 7 bases and J by 12 bases, with 20 bases left in between. The CDR3 consists of 14 residues. Germline CDR1 and CDR2: SGDLS and YYNGEE. This CDR3 is CASGSAAAIQPLHF. CDR3 in DNA: TGTGCCAGCGGCAGCGCGGCAGCCATCCAACCCCTCCACTTT.

For this clonotype: A single base separates this from a much larger clone, so it may be a read error. The chain links TRBV9 to TRBJ1-3, with D perhaps TRBD1 (6 bases). Germline V lookup: CDR1 SGDLS, CDR2 YYNGEE. The CDR3 contains 16 residues. CDR3 region: CAGSGPNRDSGNTIYF. DNA of the CDR3: TGTGCCGGCAGCGGACCAAACAGGGACTCTGGAAACACCATATATTTT.

A remark on this clonotype: A junction end diverges from the germline sequence, so it may reflect a read error. The chain combines TRBV10-2 with TRBJ2-7; 8 bases are a match to TRBD1. The CDR3 is 15 residues long. The germline CDR1 and CDR2 sequences are WSHSY and SAAADI. The CDR3 region has the DNA TGTGCCAGCAGCCCTGGGACAGGAAAATCCTACGAGCAGTACTTC. Protein product: CASSPGTGKSYEQYF.

Concerning this clonotype: The CDR3 does not close with the conserved phenylalanine or tryptophan, likely indicating a read error. Because the CDR3's place on the DNA is in doubt, the DNA is left out and the CDR3 is given as listed by TCRdb. J is TRBJ1-2 and V is TRBV7-8; the D segment call TRBD1 is taken from the table without a DNA check. Germline assignment: CDR1 SGHVS and CDR2 FQNEAQ. The CDR3 has 12 amino acids, counting both end residues. CDR3 region: CASSLEQGPLYL.

This clonotype was found many times. The chain combines TRBV11-2 with TRBJ1-1; D gene uncertain. Germline loops: CDR1 SGHAT, CDR2 FQNNGV. V gave up 0 bases and J gave up 5 bases, with 7 bases separating them. CDR3 length: 13 amino acids. CDR3 DNA: TGTGCCAGCAGCTTAGAGCGGGTGACTGAAGCTTTCTTT. Its translation: CASSLERVTEAFF.

This chain uses TRBV7-9 with TRBJ2-7; 7 positions match TRBD1. The end of the DNA fits TRBJ2-5 better, so the J call may be wrong. The germline gives CDR1 SEHNR, CDR2 FQNEAQ (reference sequence). The CDR3 consists of 15 residues. CDR3 bases: TGTGCCAGCAGCCTTAACCTCGGGACAGAAGAGACCCAGTACTTC. This encodes CASSLNLGTEETQYF.

This clonotype was counted only a few times. The chain has TRBV7-9 and TRBJ2-5; D might be TRBD2 (5 bases). Germline CDR1 is SEHNR and CDR2 is FQNEAQ (reference sequence). The V and J ends lost 3 bases and 5 bases respectively, with 13 bases between them. The length of the CDR3 is 14 residues. The CDR3 protein is CASSLLRVRETQYF. The DNA for the CDR3 is TGTGCCAGCAGCTTGCTGAGGGTCCGGGAGACCCAGTACTTC.

This clonotype was picked up many times. This sequence joins TRBV7-2 and TRBJ2-7, with D possibly called TRBD1 or TRBD2 (6 bases each). Germline V CDR1 and CDR2: SGHTA, FQGNSA. V lost 0 bases, J lost 2 bases, and 11 bases lay in between. The CDR3 has 15 amino acids. The CDR3 spells CASSLAGRGAYEQYF. Written as DNA, the CDR3 is TGTGCCAGCAGCTTAGCGGGTAGGGGGGCCTACGAGCAGTACTTC.

This clonotype was counted once. One junction end disagrees with the germline gene, perhaps due to a read error. V usage is TRBV9 and J usage is TRBJ1-5, with TRBD1 as a possible D gene (5 bases). Per germline, CDR1 SGDLS and CDR2 YYNGEE. The CDR3 has 15 residues. In DNA form, the CDR3 reads TGTGCCTGCAGCGTTACTCGGGGGGTTTCGGAGCCCCAGCATTTT. It encodes CACSVTRGVSEPQHF.

The chain uses TRBV28 and TRBJ1-1; 9 nucleotides align to TRBD1. V shed 6 bases and J 3 bases; nucleotides not matched to a gene: 5. CDR3 length: 14 residues. Germline V gene data show CDR1 as MDHEN and CDR2 as SYDVKM. CDR3 coding DNA: TGTGCCAGCAGATCGGGACAGGGAGACACTGAAGCTTTCTTT. Amino acids: CASRSGQGDTEAFF.

The sample holds many counts of this clonotype. The J gene is TRBJ1-2, the V gene TRBV7-9; weak D call: TRBD1 (5 bases). The length of the CDR3 is 13 residues. V was trimmed by 7 bases and J by 7 bases, leaving 16 bases between them. Looked up from germline, CDR1 is SEHNR and CDR2 is FQNEAQ (reference sequence). The chain's CDR3 is CASNDRGGSGYTF. The DNA for the CDR3 is TGTGCCAGCAACGATCGGGGGGGATCTGGCTACACCTTC.

J is TRBJ2-5 and V is TRBV9, with D maybe TRBD2 (6 bases). V was trimmed by 3 bases and J by 5 bases, leaving 8 bases between them. The CDR3 has 12 residues. CDR1 and CDR2 from the germline V gene are SGDLS and YYNGEE. CDR3 in amino acids: CASSAGVETQYF. The DNA for the CDR3 is TGTGCCAGCAGCGCGGGAGTCGAGACCCAGTACTTC.

V usage is TRBV27 and J usage is TRBJ1-5; the match to TRBD1 covers 9 bases. V lost 6 bases, J lost 6 bases, and 6 bases stayed unmatched. CDR1 MNHEY and CDR2 SMNVEV come from the germline V gene (reference sequence). This CDR3 has 14 residues. DNA of the CDR3: TGTGCCAGCAGAAAGACAGGGGGTGGTCAGCCCCAGCATTTT. Translated, it gives CASRKTGGGQPQHF.

This clonotype was seen a handful of times. V is TRBV6-5 and J is TRBJ1-5, with 7 bases matching TRBD1. The CDR3 totals 15 residues. Looked up from germline, CDR1 is MNHEY and CDR2 is SVGAGI. After removal of 4 bases from V and 6 bases from J, the junction contained 9 bases not matched to a gene. The CDR3 nucleotides read TGTGCCAGCAGTTCCACGACAGGGAGGGGTCAGCCCCAGCATTTT. The encoded protein is CASSSTTGRGQPQHF.

In its sample, this clonotype was seen many times. The CDR3 bases are TGCAGCACGTCGACAGCAAACTACGAGCAGTACTTC. This encodes CSTSTANYEQYF. The chain uses TRBV29-1 and TRBJ2-7, with D possibly being TRBD1 (5 bases). This CDR3 region has 12 residues. The V end was cut by 8 bases, the J end by 3 bases, with 14 bases between. From germline, CDR1 is SQVTM and CDR2 ANQGSEA.

Concerning this clonotype: A much larger clone differs from this one at a single base, so this may be a read error. CDR3 bases: TGTGCCAGCAGCTTATTCGGGACAGGGGGAAGCACCATATATTTT. Protein product: CASSLFGTGGSTIYF. The chain couples TRBV11-2 to TRBJ1-3; 11 bases agree with TRBD1. The CDR3 is 15 amino acids. The germline V gene encodes CDR1 SGHAT and CDR2 FQNNGV. The full variable domain, in which reference TRBV11-2 and TRBJ1-3 provide the parts outside the CDR3, is EAGVAQSPRYKIIEKRQSVAFWCNPISGHATLYWYQQILGQGPKLLIQFQNNGVVDDSQLPKDRFSAERLKGVDSTLKIQPAKLEDSAVYLCASSLFGTGGSTIYFGEGSWLTVV.

This chain links TRBV20-1 with TRBJ1-4; TRBD1 matches 8 bases. The CDR3 length is 14 residues. V shed 5 bases and J 5 bases; nucleotides not matched to a gene: 7. CDR1 is DFQATT, CDR2 SNEGSKA, per germline (reference sequence). In nucleotides, the CDR3 is TGCAGTGCTGTCCCCGGGACAGGCAATGAAAAACTGTTTTTT. Residues: CSAVPGTGNEKLFF.

The rearrangement joins TRBV28 to TRBJ1-6; D not resolved. Germline V gene data show CDR1 as MDHEN and CDR2 as SYDVKM. This CDR3 contains 14 residues. V was clipped by 3 bases and J by 13 bases, with 16 bases between them. The CDR3: CASSLAPIGAPLHF. The CDR3 DNA sequence: TGTGCCAGCAGTTTGGCCCCCATCGGAGCGCCCCTCCACTTT.

A remark on this clonotype: Possible read error: a much larger clone is one base away. CDR3 DNA sequence: TGTGCCGGCAGGAAACAGGGATTGTACGAGCAGTACTTC. Its protein product is CAGRKQGLYEQYF. The chain carries TRBV12-3 or TRBV12-4 and TRBJ2-7, with D perhaps TRBD1 (6 bases). This CDR3 has 13 amino acids.

This chain connects TRBV7-2 to TRBJ2-7; D is possibly TRBD1 (5 bases). The CDR3 extends over 15 amino acids. The V and J ends lost 5 bases and 0 bases respectively, with 14 bases between them. Germline V gene data show CDR1 as SGHTA and CDR2 as FQGNSA. The DNA for the CDR3 is TGTGCCAGCAGCCAAACAGGTAGTAGCTCCTACGAGCAGTACTTC. This encodes CASSQTGSSSYEQYF.

As for this clonotype: A much larger clone sits a single nucleotide away, making a read error possible. The gene calls are TRBV2 and TRBJ2-5; unclear D gene. CDR3 length: 13 amino acids. The V end was cut by 6 bases, the J end by 5 bases, with 13 bases between. Germline-derived CDR1 and CDR2 are SNHLY and FYNNEI. CDR3 residues: CASSPALGETQYF. The CDR3, as DNA: TGTGCCAGCAGCCCAGCCTTAGGGGAGACCCAGTACTTC. Together with reference TRBV2 and TRBJ2-5, the CDR3 gives the full variable domain: EPEVTQTPSHQVTQMGQEVILRCVPISNHLYFYWYRQILGQKVEFLVSFYNNEISEKSEIFDDQFSVERPDGSNFTLKIRSTKLEDSAMYFCASSPALGETQYFGPGTRLLVL.

CDR3 residues: CATLGLAGVKGNEQYF. The CDR3 DNA sequence: TGTGCCACCCTGGGACTAGCGGGAGTGAAGGGGAACGAGCAGTACTTC. This rearrangement joins TRBV10-3 to TRBJ2-7, with 14 bases aligning to TRBD2. The CDR3 is made up of 16 amino acids. CDR1 and CDR2 (germline): ENHRY, SYGVKD. The V segment lost 10 bases and the J segment 5 bases; nucleotides outside the gene matches: 13.

The CDR3 protein is CAIRTAPKAFF. In DNA form, the CDR3 reads TGTGCCATCCGTACGGCCCCCAAAGCTTTCTTT. This rearrangement joins TRBV10-3 to TRBJ1-1; D gene ambiguous. V shed 8 bases and J shed 9 bases, with 13 bases lying between them. Germline CDR1 ENHRY, CDR2 SYGVKD. CDR3 length: 11 amino acids.

The chain uses TRBV10-3 and TRBJ1-6; 8 bases are shared with TRBD1. Germline trimming cut 0 bases from V and 10 bases from J; bases unmatched to any gene: 2. Germline V gene data show CDR1 as ENHRY and CDR2 as SYGVKD. The CDR3 is 14 residues long. The CDR3 is CAISESQGGSPLHF. DNA of the CDR3: TGTGCCATCAGTGAGTCACAGGGGGGGTCACCCCTCCACTTT.

The J gene is TRBJ2-6, the V gene TRBV15; D is perhaps TRBD1 or TRBD2 (5 bases each). Deletions cut 0 bases from V and 10 bases from J, with 16 bases between. The CDR3 runs 16 residues. CDR1 is LNHNV, CDR2 YYDKDF, per germline (reference sequence). The DNA of the CDR3 is TGTGCCACCAGCAGAGAGGGAAGGGTTGGGGGAAACGTCCTGACTTTC. This encodes CATSREGRVGGNVLTF. The full variable domain, in which reference TRBV15 and TRBJ2-6 provide the parts outside the CDR3, is DAMVIQNPRYQVTQFGKPVTLSCSQTLNHNVMYWYQQKSSQAPKLLFHYYDKDFNNEADTPDNFQSRRPNTSFCFLDIRSPGLGDTAMYLCATSREGRVGGNVLTFGAGSRLTVL.

This clonotype appeared many times. The rearrangement joins TRBV19 to TRBJ1-2, with D unclear. V dropped 0 bases and J dropped 5 bases, with 4 bases sitting between them. Germline CDR1 and CDR2: LNHDA and SQIVND (reference sequence). The CDR3 consists of 12 residues. CDR3 residues: CASSIERYGYTF. The CDR3 DNA reads TGTGCCAGTAGTATAGAACGGTATGGCTACACCTTC.

This clonotype was counted only a few times. CDR3 in DNA: TGTGCCACCCCTGAGAAGTCAACTAATGAAAAACTGTTTTTT. This encodes CATPEKSTNEKLFF. The rearrangement links TRBV10-3 to TRBJ1-4, with D hard to call. The CDR3 length is 14 residues. CDR1 and CDR2 (germline): ENHRY, SYGVKD. Trimming left V 10 bases short and J 0 bases short, with 12 bases between.

The chain carries TRBV14 and TRBJ2-3, with 10 bases lining up with TRBD2. CDR1 SGHDN and CDR2 FVKESK come from the germline V gene. V dropped 1 base and J dropped 4; count of bases not matched to a gene: 5. The CDR3 spans 16 residues. The CDR3 nucleotides are TGTGCCAGCAGCCAAGGGAGCGGGAGGGTTCCAGATACGCAGTATTTT. Translation gives CASSQGSGRVPDTQYF.